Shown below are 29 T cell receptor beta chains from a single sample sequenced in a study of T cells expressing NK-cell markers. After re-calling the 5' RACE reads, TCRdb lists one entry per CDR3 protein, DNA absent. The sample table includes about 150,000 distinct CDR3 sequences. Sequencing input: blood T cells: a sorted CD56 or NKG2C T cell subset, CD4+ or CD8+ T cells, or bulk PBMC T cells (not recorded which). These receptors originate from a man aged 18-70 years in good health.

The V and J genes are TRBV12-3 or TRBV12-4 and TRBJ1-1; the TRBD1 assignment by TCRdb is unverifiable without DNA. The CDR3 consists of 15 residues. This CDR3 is CASSFGQGLSTEAFF.

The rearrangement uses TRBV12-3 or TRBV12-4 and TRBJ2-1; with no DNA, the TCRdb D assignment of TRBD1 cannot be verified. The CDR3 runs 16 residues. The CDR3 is CASSFGTGDTYNEQFF.

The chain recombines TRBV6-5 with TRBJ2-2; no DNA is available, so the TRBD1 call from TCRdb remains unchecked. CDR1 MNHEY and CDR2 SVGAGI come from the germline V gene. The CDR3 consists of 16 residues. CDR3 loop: CASSYSQGAPTGELFF.

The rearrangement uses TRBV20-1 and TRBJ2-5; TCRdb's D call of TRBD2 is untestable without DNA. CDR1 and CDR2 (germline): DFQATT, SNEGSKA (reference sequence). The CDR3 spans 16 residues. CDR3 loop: CSARDSRRSIGETQYF.

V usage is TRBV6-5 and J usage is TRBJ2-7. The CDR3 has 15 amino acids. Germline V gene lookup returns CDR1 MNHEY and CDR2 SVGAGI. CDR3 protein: CASSYNGETSYEQYF.

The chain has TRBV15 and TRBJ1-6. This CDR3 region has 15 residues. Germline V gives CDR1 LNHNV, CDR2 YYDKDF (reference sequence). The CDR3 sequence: CATSIQGGKNSPLHF.

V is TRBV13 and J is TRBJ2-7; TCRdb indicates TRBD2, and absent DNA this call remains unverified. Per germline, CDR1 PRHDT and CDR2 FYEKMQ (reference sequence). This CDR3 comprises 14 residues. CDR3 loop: CASSLARGPYEQYF.

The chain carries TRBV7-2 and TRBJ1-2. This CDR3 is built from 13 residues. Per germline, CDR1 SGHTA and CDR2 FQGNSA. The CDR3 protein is CASSLMRQHGYTF.

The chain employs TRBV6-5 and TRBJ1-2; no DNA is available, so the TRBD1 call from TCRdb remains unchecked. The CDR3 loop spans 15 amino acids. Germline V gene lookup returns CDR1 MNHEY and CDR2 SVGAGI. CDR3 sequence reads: CASSAGGPGPYGYTF.

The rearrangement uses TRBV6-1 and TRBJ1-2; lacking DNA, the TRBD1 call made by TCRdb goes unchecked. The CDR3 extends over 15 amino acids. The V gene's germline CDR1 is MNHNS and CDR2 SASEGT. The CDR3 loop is CASSEFTGTGYGYTF.

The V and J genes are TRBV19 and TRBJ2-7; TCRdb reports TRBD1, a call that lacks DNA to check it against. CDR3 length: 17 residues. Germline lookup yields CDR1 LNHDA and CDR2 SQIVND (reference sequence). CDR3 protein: CASSFRDSEVSPYEQYF.

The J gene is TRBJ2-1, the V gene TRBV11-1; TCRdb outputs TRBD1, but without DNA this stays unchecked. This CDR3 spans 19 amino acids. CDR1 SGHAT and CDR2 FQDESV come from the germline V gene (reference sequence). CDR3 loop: CASSLPGQYSNHQYNEQFF.

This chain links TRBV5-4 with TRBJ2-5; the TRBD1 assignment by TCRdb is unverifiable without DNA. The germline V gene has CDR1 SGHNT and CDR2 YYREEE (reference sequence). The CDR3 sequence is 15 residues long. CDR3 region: CASSLGGQGQETQYF.

The CDR3 region is CASRLGGIYLNTEAFF. This rearrangement joins TRBV28 to TRBJ1-1; TCRdb's D gene call, TRBD1, goes unchecked for lack of DNA. Germline V gene sequence: CDR1 MDHEN, CDR2 SYDVKM. CDR3 length: 16 amino acids.

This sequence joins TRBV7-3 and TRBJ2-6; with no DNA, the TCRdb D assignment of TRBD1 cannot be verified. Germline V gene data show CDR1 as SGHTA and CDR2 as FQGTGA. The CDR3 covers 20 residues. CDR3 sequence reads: CASSPKSTGMMRFGANVLTF. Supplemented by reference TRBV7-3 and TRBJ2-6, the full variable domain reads GAGVSQTPSNKVTEKGKYVELRCDPISGHTALYWYRQSLGQGPEFLIYFQGTGAADDSGLPNDRFFAVRPEGSVSTLKIQRTERGDSAVYLCASSPKSTGMMRFGANVLTFGAGSRLTVL.

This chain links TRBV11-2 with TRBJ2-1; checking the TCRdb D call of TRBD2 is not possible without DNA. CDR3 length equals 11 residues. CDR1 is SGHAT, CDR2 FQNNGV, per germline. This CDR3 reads CASTGSNEQFF.

The CDR3: CASSQAGSDTQYF. This rearrangement joins TRBV12-3 or TRBV12-4 to TRBJ2-3; TCRdb reports TRBD1, a call that lacks DNA to check it against. The CDR3 consists of 13 residues.

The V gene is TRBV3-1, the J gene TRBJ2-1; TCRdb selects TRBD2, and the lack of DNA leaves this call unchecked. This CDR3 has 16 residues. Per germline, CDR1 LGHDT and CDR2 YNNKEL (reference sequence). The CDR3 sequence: CASSQEAGLSNNEQFF.

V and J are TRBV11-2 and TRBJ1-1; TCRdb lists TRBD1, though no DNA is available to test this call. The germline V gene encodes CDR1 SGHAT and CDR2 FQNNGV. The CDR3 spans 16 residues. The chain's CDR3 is CASSPHLGAMNTEAFF.

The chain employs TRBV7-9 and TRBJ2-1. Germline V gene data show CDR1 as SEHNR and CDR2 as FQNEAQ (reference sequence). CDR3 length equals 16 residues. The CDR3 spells CASSPIGRGLYNEQFF.

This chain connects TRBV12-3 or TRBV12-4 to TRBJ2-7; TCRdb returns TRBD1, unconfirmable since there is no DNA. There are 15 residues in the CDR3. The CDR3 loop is CASSLEGGVNYEQYF.

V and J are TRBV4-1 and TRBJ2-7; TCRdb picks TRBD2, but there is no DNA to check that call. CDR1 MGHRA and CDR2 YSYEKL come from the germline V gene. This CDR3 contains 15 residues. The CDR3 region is CASSLDPGLESEQYF.

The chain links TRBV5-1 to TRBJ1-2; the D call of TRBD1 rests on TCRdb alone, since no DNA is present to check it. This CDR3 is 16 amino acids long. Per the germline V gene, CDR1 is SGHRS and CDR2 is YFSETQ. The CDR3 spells CASSFHQTAPRYGYTF. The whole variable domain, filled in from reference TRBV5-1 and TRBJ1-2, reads KAGVTQTPRYLIKTRGQQVTLSCSPISGHRSVSWYQQTPGQGLQFLFEYFSETQRNKGNFPGRFSGRQFSNSRSEMNVSTLELGDSALYLCASSFHQTAPRYGYTFGSGTRLTVV.

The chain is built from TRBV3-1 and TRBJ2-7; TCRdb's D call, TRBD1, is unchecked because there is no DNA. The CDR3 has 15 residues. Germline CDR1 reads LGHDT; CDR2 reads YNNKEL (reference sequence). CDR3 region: CASSSVPGQPREQYF.

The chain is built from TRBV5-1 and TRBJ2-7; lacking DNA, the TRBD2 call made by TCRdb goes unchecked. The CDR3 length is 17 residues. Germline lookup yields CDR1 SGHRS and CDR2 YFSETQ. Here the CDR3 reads CASSWETAIAGVYEQYF.

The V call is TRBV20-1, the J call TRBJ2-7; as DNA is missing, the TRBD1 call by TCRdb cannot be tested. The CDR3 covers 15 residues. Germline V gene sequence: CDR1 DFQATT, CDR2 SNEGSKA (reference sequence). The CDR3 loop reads CSARSLDRESYEQYF.

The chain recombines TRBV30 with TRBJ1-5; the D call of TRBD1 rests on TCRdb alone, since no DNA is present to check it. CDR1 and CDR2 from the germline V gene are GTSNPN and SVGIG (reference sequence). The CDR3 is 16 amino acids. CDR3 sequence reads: CAWKYRNRDGNQPQHF.

The CDR3 sequence is CASSFAEGVLNQPQHF. J is TRBJ1-5 and V is TRBV7-8; TCRdb reports TRBD1, a call that lacks DNA to check it against. Per the germline V gene, CDR1 is SGHVS and CDR2 is FQNEAQ. The CDR3 totals 16 residues. The full variable domain, its missing parts supplied by reference TRBV7-8 and TRBJ1-5, is GAGVSQSPRYKVAKRGQDVALRCDPISGHVSLFWYQQALGQGPEFLTYFQNEAQLDKSGLPSDRFFAERPEGSVSTLKIQRTQQEDSAVYLCASSFAEGVLNQPQHFGDGTRLSIL.

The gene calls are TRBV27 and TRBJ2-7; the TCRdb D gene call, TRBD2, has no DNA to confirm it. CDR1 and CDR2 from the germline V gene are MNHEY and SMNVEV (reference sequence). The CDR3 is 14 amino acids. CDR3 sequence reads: CASSLTSGGSEQYF.